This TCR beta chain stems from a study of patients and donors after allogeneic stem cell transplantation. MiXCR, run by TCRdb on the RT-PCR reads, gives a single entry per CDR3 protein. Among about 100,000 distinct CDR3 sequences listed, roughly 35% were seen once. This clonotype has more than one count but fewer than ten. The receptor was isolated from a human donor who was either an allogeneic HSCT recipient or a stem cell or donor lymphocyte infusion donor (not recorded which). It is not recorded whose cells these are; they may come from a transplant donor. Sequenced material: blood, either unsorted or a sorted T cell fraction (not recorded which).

The CDR3 nucleotides are TGTGCCAGCAGCAAGGGGGAGGCCTACGAGCAGTACTTC. It encodes CASSKGEAYEQYF. V usage is TRBV12-3 or TRBV12-4 and J usage is TRBJ2-7; D is possibly TRBD1 or TRBD2 (6 bases each). V was pared by 6 bases and J by 2 bases, with 11 bases between. The CDR3 runs to 13 residues.